This T cell receptor (beta chain) was captured in a study of blood T cell repertoires in COVID-19. V trimming: 6 bases; J trimming: 2 bases; junction bases outside the gene matches: 5. This CDR3 contains 14 residues. Germline V CDR1 and CDR2: PRHDT, FYEKMQ (reference sequence). Individuals aged roughly 18 to 95 years were recruited from fewer than 25 US areas. Sequencing used immunoSEQ multiplex PCR; TCRdb keeps in-frame clones, though not all of them. Found here are more than 450,000 clones, roughly 90% of them singletons; the top ten hold about 0.75%. The clonotype comes from a woman under 30 who had recovered from COVID-19. The genes are TRBV13 and TRBJ1-2; 8 nucleotides agree with TRBD1. Input material: PBMCs or T cells enriched from blood (not recorded which). The CDR3 nucleotides read TGTGCCAGCAGGACGGACAGGGCCAACTATGGCTACACCTTC. Translated: CASRTDRANYGYTF.